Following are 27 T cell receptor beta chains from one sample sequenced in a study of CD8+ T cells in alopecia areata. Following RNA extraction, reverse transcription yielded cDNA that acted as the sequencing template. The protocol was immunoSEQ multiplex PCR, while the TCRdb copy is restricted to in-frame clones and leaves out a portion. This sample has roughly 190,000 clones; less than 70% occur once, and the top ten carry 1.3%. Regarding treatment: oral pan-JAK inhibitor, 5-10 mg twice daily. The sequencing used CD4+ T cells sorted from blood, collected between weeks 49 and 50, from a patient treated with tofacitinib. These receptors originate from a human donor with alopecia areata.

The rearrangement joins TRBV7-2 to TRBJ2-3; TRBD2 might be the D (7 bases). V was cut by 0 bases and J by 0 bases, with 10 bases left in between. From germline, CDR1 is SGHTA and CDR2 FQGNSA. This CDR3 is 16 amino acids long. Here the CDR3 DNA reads TGTGCCAGCAGCTTAGCGGCGGGGGCTAGCACAGATACGCAGTATTTT. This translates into CASSLAAGASTDTQYF.

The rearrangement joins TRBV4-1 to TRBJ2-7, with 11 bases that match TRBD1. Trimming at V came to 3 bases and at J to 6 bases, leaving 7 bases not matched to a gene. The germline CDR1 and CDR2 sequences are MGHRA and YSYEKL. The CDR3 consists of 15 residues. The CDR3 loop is CASSQWTGGGLEQYF. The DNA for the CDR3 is TGCGCCAGCAGCCAGTGGACAGGGGGCGGCCTCGAGCAGTACTTC.

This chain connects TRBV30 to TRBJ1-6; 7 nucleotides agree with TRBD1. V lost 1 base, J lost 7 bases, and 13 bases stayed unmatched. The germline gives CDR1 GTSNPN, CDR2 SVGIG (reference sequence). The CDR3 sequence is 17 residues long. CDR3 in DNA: TGTGCCTGGAGTGGGGATAGAACCAGGGGGAGAAATTCACCCCTCCACTTT. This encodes CAWSGDRTRGRNSPLHF.

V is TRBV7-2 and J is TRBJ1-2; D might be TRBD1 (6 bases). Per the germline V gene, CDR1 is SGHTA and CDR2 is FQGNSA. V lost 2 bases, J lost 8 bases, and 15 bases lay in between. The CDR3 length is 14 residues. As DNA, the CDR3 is TGTGCCAGCAGCTTAAACAGGGTGGTGGGAGGCTACACCTTC. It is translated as CASSLNRVVGGYTF.

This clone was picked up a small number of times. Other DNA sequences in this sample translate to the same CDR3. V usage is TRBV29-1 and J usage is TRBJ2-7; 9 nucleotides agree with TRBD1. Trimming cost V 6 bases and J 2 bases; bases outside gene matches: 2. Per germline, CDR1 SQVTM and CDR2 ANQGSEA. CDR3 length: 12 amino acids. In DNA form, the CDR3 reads TGCAGCGTGGGACAGGGAACCTACGAGCAGTACTTC. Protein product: CSVGQGTYEQYF.

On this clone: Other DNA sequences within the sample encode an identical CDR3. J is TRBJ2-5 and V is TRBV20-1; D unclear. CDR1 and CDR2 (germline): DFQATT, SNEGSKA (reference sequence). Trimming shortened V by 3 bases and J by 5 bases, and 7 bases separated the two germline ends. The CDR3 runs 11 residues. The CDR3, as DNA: TGCAGTGCTAGGGTCGGGGAGACCCAGTACTTC. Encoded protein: CSARVGETQYF.

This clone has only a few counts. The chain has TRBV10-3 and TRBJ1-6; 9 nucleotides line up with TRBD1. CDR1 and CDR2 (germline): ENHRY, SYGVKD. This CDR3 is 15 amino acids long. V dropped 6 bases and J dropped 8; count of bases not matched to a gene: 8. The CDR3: CAIRAIQGADSPLHF. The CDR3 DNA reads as TGTGCCATCAGGGCGATACAGGGGGCGGATTCACCCCTCCACTTT.

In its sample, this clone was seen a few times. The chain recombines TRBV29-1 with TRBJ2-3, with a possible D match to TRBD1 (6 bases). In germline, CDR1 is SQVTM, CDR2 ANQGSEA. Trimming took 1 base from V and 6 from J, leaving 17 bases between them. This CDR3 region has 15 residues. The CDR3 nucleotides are TGCAGCGTTGAAGGCGGTTTTTGGGGGCCGGATACGCAGTATTTT. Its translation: CSVEGGFWGPDTQYF.

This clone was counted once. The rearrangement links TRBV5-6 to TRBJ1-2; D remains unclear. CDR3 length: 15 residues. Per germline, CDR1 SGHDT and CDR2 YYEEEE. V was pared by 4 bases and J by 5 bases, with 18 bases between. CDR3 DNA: TGTGCCAGCAGCGATCGCGTGTTCGGGGAGTATGGCTACACCTTC. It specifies CASSDRVFGEYGYTF.

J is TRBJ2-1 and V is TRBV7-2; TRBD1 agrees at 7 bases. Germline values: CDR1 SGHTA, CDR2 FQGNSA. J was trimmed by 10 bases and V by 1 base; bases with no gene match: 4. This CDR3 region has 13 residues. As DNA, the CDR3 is TGTGCCAGCAGCTTAGGGATGGGACAGGAGCAGTTCTTC. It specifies CASSLGMGQEQFF. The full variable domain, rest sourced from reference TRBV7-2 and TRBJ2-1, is GAGVSQSPSNKVTEKGKDVELRCDPISGHTALYWYRQSLGQGLEFLIYFQGNSAPDKSGLPSDRFSAERTGGSVSTLTIQRTQQEDSAVYLCASSLGMGQEQFFGPGTRLTVL.

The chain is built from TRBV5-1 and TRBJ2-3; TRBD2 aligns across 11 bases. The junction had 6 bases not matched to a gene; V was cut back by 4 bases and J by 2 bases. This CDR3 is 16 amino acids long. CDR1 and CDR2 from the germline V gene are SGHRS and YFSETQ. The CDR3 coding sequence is TGCGCCAGCAGCATGGGACTAGCGGAGTCCACAGATACGCAGTATTTT. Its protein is CASSMGLAESTDTQYF.

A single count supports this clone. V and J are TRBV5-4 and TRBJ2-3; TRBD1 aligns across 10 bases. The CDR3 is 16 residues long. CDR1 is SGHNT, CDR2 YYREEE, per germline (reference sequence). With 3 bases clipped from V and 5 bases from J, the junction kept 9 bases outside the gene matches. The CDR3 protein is CASSSRQGAFGDTQYF. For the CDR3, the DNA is TGTGCCAGCAGCTCCCGACAGGGGGCTTTTGGAGATACGCAGTATTTT.

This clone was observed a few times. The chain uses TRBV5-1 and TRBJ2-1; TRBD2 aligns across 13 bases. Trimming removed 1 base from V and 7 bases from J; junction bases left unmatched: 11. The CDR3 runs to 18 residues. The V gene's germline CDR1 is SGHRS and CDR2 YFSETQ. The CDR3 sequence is CASSLWIMRTSGGNEQFF. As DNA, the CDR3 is TGCGCCAGCAGCTTGTGGATTATGAGGACTAGCGGGGGTAATGAGCAGTTCTTC.

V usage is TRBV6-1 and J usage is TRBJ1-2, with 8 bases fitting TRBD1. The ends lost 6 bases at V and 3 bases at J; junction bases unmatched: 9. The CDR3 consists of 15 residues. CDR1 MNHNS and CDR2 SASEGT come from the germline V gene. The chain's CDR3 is CASSLHQGADYGYTF. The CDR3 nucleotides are TGTGCCAGCAGCCTTCATCAGGGGGCCGACTATGGCTACACCTTC.

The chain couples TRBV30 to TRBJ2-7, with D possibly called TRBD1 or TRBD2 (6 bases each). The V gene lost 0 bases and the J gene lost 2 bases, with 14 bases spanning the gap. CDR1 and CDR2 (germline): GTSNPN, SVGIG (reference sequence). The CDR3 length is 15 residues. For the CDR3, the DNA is TGTGCCTGGAGTGTACGGGGGCAGAGGACCTACGAGCAGTACTTC. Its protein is CAWSVRGQRTYEQYF. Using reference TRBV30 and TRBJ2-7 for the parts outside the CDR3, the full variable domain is SQTIHQWPATLVQPVGSPLSLECTVEGTSNPNLYWYRQAAGRGLQLLFYSVGIGQISSEVPQNLSASRPQDRQFILSSKKLLLSDSGFYLCAWSVRGQRTYEQYFGPGTRLTVT.

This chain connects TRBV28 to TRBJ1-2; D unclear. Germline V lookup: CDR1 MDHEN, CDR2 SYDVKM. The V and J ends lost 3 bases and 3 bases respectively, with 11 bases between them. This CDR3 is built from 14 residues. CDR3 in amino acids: CASSLVVHDYGYTF. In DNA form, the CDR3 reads TGTGCCAGCAGTTTGGTTGTGCACGACTATGGCTACACCTTC.

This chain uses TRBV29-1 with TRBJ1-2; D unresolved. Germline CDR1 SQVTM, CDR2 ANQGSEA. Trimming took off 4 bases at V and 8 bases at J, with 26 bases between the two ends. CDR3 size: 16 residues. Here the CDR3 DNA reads TGCAGCGTTGTGGGAATATATAGGACCGACGAGCGGGGCTACACCTTC. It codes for CSVVGIYRTDERGYTF.

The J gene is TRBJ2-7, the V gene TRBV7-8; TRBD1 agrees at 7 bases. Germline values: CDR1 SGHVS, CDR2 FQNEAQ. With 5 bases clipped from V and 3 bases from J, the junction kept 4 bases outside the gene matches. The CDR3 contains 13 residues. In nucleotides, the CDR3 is TGTGCCAGCAGCAGGGACAGAAACTACGAGCAGTACTTC. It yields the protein CASSRDRNYEQYF.

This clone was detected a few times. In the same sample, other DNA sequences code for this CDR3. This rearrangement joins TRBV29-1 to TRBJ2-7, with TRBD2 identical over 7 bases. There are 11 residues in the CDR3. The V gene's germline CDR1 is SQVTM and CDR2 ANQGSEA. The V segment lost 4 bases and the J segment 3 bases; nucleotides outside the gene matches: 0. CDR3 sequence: CSVGGSYEQYF. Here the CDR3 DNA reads TGCAGCGTTGGCGGGAGCTACGAGCAGTACTTC.

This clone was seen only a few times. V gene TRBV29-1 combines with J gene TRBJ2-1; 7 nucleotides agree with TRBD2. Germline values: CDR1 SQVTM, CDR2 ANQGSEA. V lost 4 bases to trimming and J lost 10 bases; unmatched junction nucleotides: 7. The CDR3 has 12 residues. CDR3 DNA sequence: TGCAGCGTTGGTGGGGGGGGACGCGAGCAGTTCTTC. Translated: CSVGGGGREQFF.

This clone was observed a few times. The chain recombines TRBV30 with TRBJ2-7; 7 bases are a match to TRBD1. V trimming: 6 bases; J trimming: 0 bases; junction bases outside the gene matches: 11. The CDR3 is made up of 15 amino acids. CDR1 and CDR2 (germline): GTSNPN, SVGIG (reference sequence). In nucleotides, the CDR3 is TGTGCCTGTCTTTCCCGGGACAGCCTCTCCTACGAGCAGTACTTC. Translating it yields CACLSRDSLSYEQYF.

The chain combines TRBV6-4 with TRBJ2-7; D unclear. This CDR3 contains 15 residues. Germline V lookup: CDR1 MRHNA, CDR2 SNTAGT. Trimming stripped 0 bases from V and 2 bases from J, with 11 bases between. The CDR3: CASSDSFRITYEQYF. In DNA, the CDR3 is TGTGCCAGCAGTGACTCTTTCAGGATCACCTACGAGCAGTACTTC.

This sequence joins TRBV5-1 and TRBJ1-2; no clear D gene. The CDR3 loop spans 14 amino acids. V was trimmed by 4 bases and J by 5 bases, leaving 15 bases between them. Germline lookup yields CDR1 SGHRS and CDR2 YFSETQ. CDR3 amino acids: CASSQNLYSYGYTF. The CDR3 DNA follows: TGCGCCAGCAGCCAAAACTTGTACAGTTATGGCTACACCTTC.

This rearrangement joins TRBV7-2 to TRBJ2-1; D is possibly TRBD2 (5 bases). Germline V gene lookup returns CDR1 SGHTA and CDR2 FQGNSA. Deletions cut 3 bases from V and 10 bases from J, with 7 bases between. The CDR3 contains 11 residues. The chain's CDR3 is CASSLDWEQFF. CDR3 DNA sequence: TGTGCCAGCAGCTTGGACTGGGAGCAGTTCTTC.

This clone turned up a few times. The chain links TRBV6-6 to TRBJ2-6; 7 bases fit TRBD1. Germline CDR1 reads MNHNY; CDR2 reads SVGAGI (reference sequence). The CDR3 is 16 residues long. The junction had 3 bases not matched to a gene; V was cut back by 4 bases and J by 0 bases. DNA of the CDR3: TGTGCCAGCAGTTGGGACAGAAGCTCTGGGGCCAACGTCCTGACTTTC. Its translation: CASSWDRSSGANVLTF.

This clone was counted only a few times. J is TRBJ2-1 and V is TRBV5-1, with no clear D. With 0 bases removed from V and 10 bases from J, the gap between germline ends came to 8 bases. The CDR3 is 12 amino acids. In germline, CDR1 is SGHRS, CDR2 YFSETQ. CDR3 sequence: CASSLGLQEQFF. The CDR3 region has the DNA TGCGCCAGCAGCTTGGGGCTACAGGAGCAGTTCTTC.

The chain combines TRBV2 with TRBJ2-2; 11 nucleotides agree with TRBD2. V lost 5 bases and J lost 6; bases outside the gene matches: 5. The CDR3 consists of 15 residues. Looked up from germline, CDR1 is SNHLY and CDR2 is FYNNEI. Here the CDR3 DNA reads TGTGCCAGCAGTCCGACTAGCGGGGTTTCCGGGGAGCTGTTTTTT. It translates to CASSPTSGVSGELFF.